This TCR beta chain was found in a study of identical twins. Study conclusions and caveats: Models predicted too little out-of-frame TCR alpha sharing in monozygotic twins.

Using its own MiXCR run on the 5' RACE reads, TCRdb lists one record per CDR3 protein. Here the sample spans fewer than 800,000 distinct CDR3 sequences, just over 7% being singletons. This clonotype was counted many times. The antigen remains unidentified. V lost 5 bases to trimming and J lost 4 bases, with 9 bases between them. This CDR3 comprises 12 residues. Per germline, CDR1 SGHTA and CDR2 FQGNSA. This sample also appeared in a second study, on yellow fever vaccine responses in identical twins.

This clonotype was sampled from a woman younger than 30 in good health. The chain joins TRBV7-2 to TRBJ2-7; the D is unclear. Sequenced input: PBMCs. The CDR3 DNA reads TGTGCCAGCAGCGGGAACGCTTACGAGCAGTACTTC. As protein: CASSGNAYEQYF.